The T cell receptor (beta chain) described here comes from a study of blood T cells in healthy people across ages. V shed 2 bases and J 5 bases; nucleotides not matched to a gene: 8. This CDR3 contains 14 residues. Germline CDR1 reads SQVTM; CDR2 reads ANQGSEA. Comment on this clonotype: As yet, its antigen is unknown.

A sample-barcoded 5' primer and a J-beta primer mix were used in a second PCR of about 6 to 12 cycles. From the 5' RACE reads, TCRdb called clonotypes with MiXCR, one entry per CDR3 protein. The repertoire holds approximately 770,000 distinct CDR3 sequences, with 58% as singletons. General observations from the study: Reliance upon unsorted PBMCs precluded definitive naive versus antigen-experienced comparison. Donors of long life had a larger count of naive CD4+ cells and greater diversity than aged donors.

The rearrangement links TRBV29-1 to TRBJ1-1, with 7 bases fitting TRBD1. Sequenced input: blood. This receptor was taken from a man between 25 and 39 years old in good health. CDR3 amino acids: CSVERDRARTEAFF. CDR3 bases: TGCAGCGTTGAAAGAGACAGGGCCCGGACTGAAGCTTTCTTT.